Listed here is a single T cell receptor beta chain. Its specificity is unknown. The data originate from a study of T cells after yellow fever vaccination. Study-wide results and caveats: Among primary-vaccination clones, most reappeared after the booster, at approximately 96% for CD4 and roughly 88% for CD8. Some clonotypes were seen in both the CD4 and the CD8 compartments. These made up a small share and likely arose from convergent recombination.

TCRdb itself ran the 5' RACE reads through MiXCR, one entry per CDR3 protein. This table holds approximately 330,000 distinct CDR3 sequences, 4.1% found once. Germline V gene data show CDR1 as LGHNA and CDR2 as YSLEER. The CDR3 is 16 amino acids. V dropped 4 bases and J dropped 8 bases, with 20 bases sitting between them. The chain has TRBV4-3 and TRBJ1-4; maybe TRBD1 (6 bases). Sequences were derived from PBMCs, sampled 5 days after the yellow fever booster vaccination. The receptor was isolated from a man aged 18 to 30 who received the YFV17D yellow fever vaccine. The CDR3 coding sequence is TGCGCCAGCAGCCCACGCCCGTGGGGGGCGCAAGAAAAACTGTTTTTT. Residues: CASSPRPWGAQEKLFF.